This T cell receptor beta chain originates from a study of identical twins. This clonotype occurred a few times. What it binds is unknown. The length of the CDR3 is 17 residues. V lost 7 bases to trimming and J lost 0 bases, with 22 bases between them. CDR1 DFQATT and CDR2 SNEGSKA come from the germline V gene (reference sequence). Study results and caveats: Analyses based on zero insertions could be partly confounded by invariant MAIT and iNKT cells. Memory repertoires lacked the insertion deficit that abundant cord blood beta clonotypes showed.

TCRdb fed the 5' RACE reads into MiXCR, producing one record per CDR3 protein. The sample holds roughly 500,000 distinct CDR3 sequences, roughly a fifth seen once. These same data were also listed under a study on T cells expressing NK-cell markers. That source adds: In a group of several donors, dominant NKG2C+ clonotypes represented about 1.0-8% of CD8+ T cells. It remained uncertain whether the expanded NKG2C+ T cell clones were specific for HCMV antigens.

Material for sequencing was CD4+ T cells sorted from blood. V gene TRBV20-1 combines with J gene TRBJ2-1, with D possibly matching TRBD1 (6 bases). This clonotype was obtained from a woman in her late teens or twenties in good health. CDR3 protein: CSVGDRSFFNSYNEQFF. The CDR3 bases are TGCAGTGTAGGAGACAGGTCCTTCTTCAACTCCTACAATGAGCAGTTCTTC.